These 3 T cell receptor beta chains were all obtained from the same sample, sequenced in a study of CD8+CD57+ T cells in acquired aplastic anemia. Profiling of TCR beta VDJ combinations and CDR3 sequences used genomic DNA as template. From the reads, TCRdb called clonotypes with MiXCR, one entry per CDR3 protein. The table has 150,000 to 200,000 distinct CDR3 sequences, 64% seen once. Sequencing input: sorted CD4+, CD8+, or CD8+CD57+ T cells (not recorded which) from PBMCs. The receptors here all came from a human donor with severe aplastic anemia or a healthy control (not recorded which).

The chain employs TRBV24-1 and TRBJ1-1; D is uncertain. V was trimmed by 8 bases and J by 11 bases, leaving 14 bases between them. The CDR3 contains 11 residues. Germline V gene lookup returns CDR1 KGHDR and CDR2 SFDVKD. For the CDR3, the DNA is TGTGCCACCACCCACGGTGGGAGGGCTTTCTTT. Its protein is CATTHGGRAFF.

The chain combines TRBV7-6 with TRBJ2-3; D gene unclear. This CDR3 comprises 11 residues. In germline, CDR1 is SGHVS, CDR2 FNYEAQ. The V gene lost 8 bases and the J gene lost 5 bases, with 8 bases spanning the gap. The CDR3 coding sequence is TGTGCCAGCGCCGTCCAAGATACGCAGTATTTT. Protein product: CASAVQDTQYF. The full variable domain, its missing parts supplied by reference TRBV7-6 and TRBJ2-3, is GAGVSQSPRYKVTKRGQDVALRCDPISGHVSLYWYRQALGQGPEFLTYFNYEAQQDKSGLPNDRFSAERPEGSISTLTIQRTEQRDSAMYRCASAVQDTQYFGPGTRLTVL.

Turning to this clonotype: The junction and the germline gene differ at one end; a read error may be behind it. The CDR3 bases are TGTGCCACCAGCAGTAGGACAGGGAATGGCTATGGCTGCACCTTC. It translates to CATSSRTGNGYGCTF. The genes are TRBV15 and TRBJ1-2; TRBD1 aligns across 8 bases. Germline values: CDR1 LNHNV, CDR2 YYDKDF (reference sequence). This CDR3 comprises 15 residues.